These 28 T cell receptor beta chains originate from one sample sequenced in a study of CD8 T cells in Susac syndrome. With random hexamers, 0.5 to 1 ug RNA was reverse transcribed. Each CDR3 protein is one row after TCRdb ran MiXCR on the immunoSEQ multiplex PCR reads. The repertoire holds about 210,000 distinct CDR3 sequences, with nearly 97% as singletons. Sequenced sample: CD4+ T cells from PBMCs. The source of these receptors is a human donor with multiple sclerosis.

V and J are TRBV9 and TRBJ2-1, with D possibly being TRBD2 (6 bases). The ends were cut back, 2 bases at V and 7 bases at J, with 13 bases in the middle. The CDR3 is 14 amino acids. Germline loops: CDR1 SGDLS, CDR2 YYNGEE. CDR3 sequence (DNA): TGTGCCAGCAGCGTGGGACTCCGATGGAATGAGCAGTTCTTC. Protein sequence: CASSVGLRWNEQFF.

V is TRBV12-3 or TRBV12-4 and J is TRBJ1-2; D perhaps matches TRBD1 (5 bases). The germline V and J ends were trimmed by 5 bases and 4 bases, with 11 bases remaining between them. The CDR3 spans 13 residues. As DNA, the CDR3 is TGTGCCAGCAGTCAGGGACGCCCCTATGGCTACACCTTC. Its translation is CASSQGRPYGYTF.

The chain combines TRBV20-1 with TRBJ1-1; D remains ambiguous. V lost 3 bases to trimming and J lost 7 bases, with 9 bases between them. Germline V gene lookup returns CDR1 DFQATT and CDR2 SNEGSKA (reference sequence). The CDR3 is 11 amino acids. The CDR3 bases are TGCAGTGCTAGCTCGCCAGTTGAAGCTTTCTTT. Amino acid sequence: CSASSPVEAFF.

V gene TRBV20-1 combines with J gene TRBJ2-5; D tentatively fits TRBD1 or TRBD2 (5 bases each). Germline loops: CDR1 DFQATT, CDR2 SNEGSKA (reference sequence). V lost 7 bases to trimming and J lost 5 bases, with 14 bases between them. The CDR3 covers 12 residues. As DNA, the CDR3 is TGCAGTGGGAACCGGGACCCGGAGACCCAGTACTTC. Protein product: CSGNRDPETQYF.

The chain links TRBV3-1 to TRBJ2-5; 8 bases match TRBD2. The CDR3 sequence is 17 residues long. V lost 0 bases to trimming and J lost 3 bases; unmatched junction nucleotides: 9. Germline V CDR1 and CDR2: LGHDT, YNNKEL (reference sequence). CDR3 sequence (DNA): TGTGCCAGCAGCCAAGATCCGCGGGCAGCGGGGGAAGAGACCCAGTACTTC. Protein: CASSQDPRAAGEETQYF.

The chain employs TRBV20-1 and TRBJ1-2; D remains unclear. CDR1 DFQATT and CDR2 SNEGSKA come from the germline V gene (reference sequence). The V gene lost 0 bases and the J gene lost 7 bases, with 6 bases spanning the gap. CDR3 length: 11 amino acids. The CDR3 DNA sequence: TGCAGTGCTAGAGATCGTTCTGGCTACACCTTC. It translates to CSARDRSGYTF.

The chain has TRBV2 and TRBJ2-7, with 7 bases that match TRBD1. V lost 6 bases and J lost 2; bases outside the gene matches: 7. CDR1 is SNHLY, CDR2 FYNNEI, per germline. CDR3 length equals 14 residues. CDR3: CASSRQGAPYEQYF. The CDR3, as DNA: TGTGCCAGCAGCCGACAGGGAGCACCCTACGAGCAGTACTTC.

The chain uses TRBV28 and TRBJ2-1; D perhaps matches TRBD1 (6 bases). The CDR3 sequence is 16 residues long. Trimming stripped 10 bases from V and 2 bases from J, with 21 bases between. Germline V gives CDR1 MDHEN, CDR2 SYDVKM. The CDR3 DNA sequence: TGTGCCACCTCTGGCCCGGGGACACGGGCCTACAATGAGCAGTTCTTC. Amino acid sequence: CATSGPGTRAYNEQFF.

The rearrangement uses TRBV6-5 and TRBJ2-7, with a possible D match to TRBD1 (6 bases). This CDR3 is 13 amino acids long. V was trimmed by 5 bases and J by 2 bases, leaving 10 bases between them. The germline V gene has CDR1 MNHEY and CDR2 SVGAGI. CDR3 in amino acids: CASSRDTAYEQYF. As DNA, the CDR3 is TGTGCCAGCAGTCGGGACACAGCCTACGAGCAGTACTTC.

For the CDR3, the DNA is TGCGCCAGCAGCTTGAGCGGGAGGGACTACAATGAGCAGTTCTTC. Its protein is CASSLSGRDYNEQFF. V gene TRBV5-1 combines with J gene TRBJ2-1; 10 bases are shared with TRBD2. Trimming cost V 1 base and J 3 bases; bases outside gene matches: 1. Per the germline V gene, CDR1 is SGHRS and CDR2 is YFSETQ. This CDR3 comprises 15 residues. The full variable domain, with the rest looked up from reference TRBV5-1 and TRBJ2-1, is KAGVTQTPRYLIKTRGQQVTLSCSPISGHRSVSWYQQTPGQGLQFLFEYFSETQRNKGNFPGRFSGRQFSNSRSEMNVSTLELGDSALYLCASSLSGRDYNEQFFGPGTRLTVL.

The V gene is TRBV3-1, the J gene TRBJ2-1, with unresolved D. Germline V lookup: CDR1 LGHDT, CDR2 YNNKEL (reference sequence). V was pared by 4 bases and J by 7 bases, with 17 bases between. CDR3 length: 15 amino acids. The CDR3 DNA reads TGTGCCAGCAGCCCTAGAACCTGGGAAGGAAATGAGCAGTTCTTC. It encodes CASSPRTWEGNEQFF.

The gene calls are TRBV5-1 and TRBJ2-6; D ambiguous. Trimming took off 3 bases at V and 0 bases at J, with 10 bases between the two ends. The CDR3 is 16 residues long. CDR1 is SGHRS, CDR2 YFSETQ, per germline. The CDR3 DNA reads TGCGCCAGCAGCTACCAGACTGGCTCTGGGGCCAACGTCCTGACTTTC. Its protein product is CASSYQTGSGANVLTF.

The chain joins TRBV29-1 to TRBJ2-1; D ambiguous. This CDR3 has 14 residues. Per germline, CDR1 SQVTM and CDR2 ANQGSEA. Trimming removed 8 bases at V and 4 bases at J, with 18 bases between. Written as DNA, the CDR3 is TGCAGCCCACCCCAACGAAAATCTTACAATGAGCAGTTCTTC. This sequence encodes CSPPQRKSYNEQFF.

This clonotype was recorded only once. The V call is TRBV3-1, the J call TRBJ2-1; no clear D gene. The CDR3 sequence is 13 residues long. CDR1 and CDR2 from the germline V gene are LGHDT and YNNKEL (reference sequence). V dropped 4 bases and J dropped 6 bases, with 10 bases sitting between them. In DNA, the CDR3 is TGTGCCAGCAGCCCAACCCTGGGCAATGAGCAGTTCTTC. Translated: CASSPTLGNEQFF.

This clonotype was seen a single time. The CDR3: CASSLGSGDNEQFF. The DNA for the CDR3 is TGCGCCAGCAGCTTGGGTAGCGGGGACAATGAGCAGTTCTTC. The chain is built from TRBV5-1 and TRBJ2-1; TRBD2 aligns across 8 bases. Trimming at V came to 0 bases and at J to 5 bases, leaving 1 base not matched to a gene. The length of the CDR3 is 14 residues. Looked up from germline, CDR1 is SGHRS and CDR2 is YFSETQ.

V and J are TRBV20-1 and TRBJ2-1; D is ambiguous. CDR3 length: 11 residues. Per germline, CDR1 DFQATT and CDR2 SNEGSKA (reference sequence). Deletions cut 7 bases from V and 7 bases from J, with 11 bases between. This chain's CDR3 is CSGVLVNEQFF. CDR3 sequence (DNA): TGCAGTGGGGTCCTCGTGAATGAGCAGTTCTTC.

The gene calls are TRBV14 and TRBJ2-3; TRBD2 matches at 7 bases. CDR1 and CDR2 (germline): SGHDN, FVKESK. Unmatched junction bases numbered 5, after V lost 4 bases and J lost 7 bases. This CDR3 has 13 residues. The CDR3 loop is CASSRAGLHTQYF. In DNA form, the CDR3 reads TGTGCCAGCAGCCGAGCGGGGCTGCATACGCAGTATTTT.

This chain links TRBV20-1 with TRBJ2-5; D not resolved. The length of the CDR3 is 11 residues. Germline V gives CDR1 DFQATT, CDR2 SNEGSKA (reference sequence). Trimming took off 0 bases at V and 2 bases at J, with 1 base between the two ends. DNA for the CDR3: TGCAGTGCTAGAGAACAAGAGACCCAGTACTTC. Its translation is CSAREQETQYF.

V gene TRBV6-6 combines with J gene TRBJ2-3, with D hard to call. The V end lost 6 bases, the J end lost 4 bases, and 11 bases lay between the germline ends. The CDR3 loop spans 13 amino acids. Looked up from germline, CDR1 is MNHNY and CDR2 is SVGAGI (reference sequence). In nucleotides, the CDR3 is TGTGCCAGCAGATTCGGGTGGCCAGATACGCAGTATTTT. It codes for CASRFGWPDTQYF.

V gene TRBV20-1 combines with J gene TRBJ1-6, with a weak D call TRBD1 (6 bases). This CDR3 contains 16 residues. Per the germline V gene, CDR1 is DFQATT and CDR2 is SNEGSKA (reference sequence). Trimming removed 0 bases from V and 9 bases from J, with 18 bases in between. CDR3 sequence (DNA): TGCAGTGCTAGAGATGGGGGCGCGAGGGATGGTTCACCCCTCCACTTT. Translating gives CSARDGGARDGSPLHF.

The V call is TRBV28, the J call TRBJ2-7; 7 bases map to TRBD2. The ends lost 5 bases at V and 4 bases at J; junction bases unmatched: 14. The CDR3 runs 16 residues. Germline V gives CDR1 MDHEN, CDR2 SYDVKM. DNA of the CDR3: TGTGCCAGCAGTCGACCGCCCTGGGAGGGCATGTACGAGCAGTACTTC. Translation gives CASSRPPWEGMYEQYF.

This clonotype was picked up a small number of times. J is TRBJ1-2 and V is TRBV20-1, with D tentatively TRBD1 (5 bases). Trimming removed 0 bases from V and 8 bases from J, with 7 bases in between. The CDR3 covers 11 residues. Germline-derived CDR1 and CDR2 are DFQATT and SNEGSKA (reference sequence). The chain's CDR3 is CSAREGGGYTF. CDR3 sequence (DNA): TGCAGTGCTAGAGAGGGGGGAGGCTACACCTTC.

The rearrangement links TRBV30 to TRBJ1-5; 7 bases are shared with TRBD1. CDR3 size: 14 residues. V shed 2 bases and J 4 bases; nucleotides not matched to a gene: 5. Germline-derived CDR1 and CDR2 are GTSNPN and SVGIG (reference sequence). CDR3 loop: CAWSRTGANQPQHF. CDR3 bases: TGTGCCTGGAGTCGTACAGGGGCAAATCAGCCCCAGCATTTT.

The chain couples TRBV28 to TRBJ2-7; 8 nucleotides agree with TRBD2. Germline values: CDR1 MDHEN, CDR2 SYDVKM. The CDR3 runs 15 residues. Germline trimming cut 7 bases from V and 6 bases from J; bases unmatched to any gene: 14. CDR3 amino acids: CASTPGGALRSEQYF. The DNA for the CDR3 is TGTGCCAGCACCCCCGGGGGGGCGCTTCGGTCCGAGCAGTACTTC. Full variable domain (missing parts from reference TRBV28 and TRBJ2-7): DVKVTQSSRYLVKRTGEKVFLECVQDMDHENMFWYRQDPGLGLRLIYFSYDVKMKEKGDIPEGYSVSREKKERFSLILESASTNQTSMYLCASTPGGALRSEQYFGPGTRLTVT.

This chain connects TRBV29-1 to TRBJ2-1; 8 nucleotides line up with TRBD2. Looked up from germline, CDR1 is SQVTM and CDR2 is ANQGSEA. This CDR3 spans 16 amino acids. J was trimmed by 2 bases and V by 1 base; bases with no gene match: 7. The CDR3 DNA sequence: TGCAGCGTTGAAGCGGATAGCGGGGTAACCTACAATGAGCAGTTCTTC. This encodes CSVEADSGVTYNEQFF.

V usage is TRBV7-2 and J usage is TRBJ2-7, with D possibly being TRBD2 (6 bases). Trimming removed 1 base at V and 1 base at J, with 14 bases between. Germline CDR1 and CDR2: SGHTA and FQGNSA. This CDR3 has 16 residues. Written as DNA, the CDR3 is TGTGCCAGCAGCTTAGGGGCGGGATCCGGTTCCTACGAGCAGTACTTC. This translates into CASSLGAGSGSYEQYF.

The chain couples TRBV2 to TRBJ1-5; D is uncertain. Trimming took 5 bases from V and 5 from J, leaving 7 bases between them. Germline CDR1 SNHLY, CDR2 FYNNEI. This CDR3 region has 12 residues. CDR3 loop: CASSYGYQPQHF. CDR3 in DNA: TGTGCCAGCAGTTACGGTTATCAGCCCCAGCATTTT. The variable domain in full, completed from reference TRBV2 and TRBJ1-5, reads EPEVTQTPSHQVTQMGQEVILRCVPISNHLYFYWYRQILGQKVEFLVSFYNNEISEKSEIFDDQFSVERPDGSNFTLKIRSTKLEDSAMYFCASSYGYQPQHFGDGTRLSIL.

This chain joins TRBV5-1 and TRBJ2-7, with a possible D match to TRBD2 (6 bases). Trimming removed 2 bases at V and 0 bases at J, with 12 bases between. CDR3 length: 15 amino acids. CDR1 is SGHRS, CDR2 YFSETQ, per germline. This CDR3 is CASSFGIAASYEQYF. The CDR3 region has the DNA TGCGCCAGCAGCTTCGGGATAGCGGCCTCCTACGAGCAGTACTTC. The whole variable domain, remainder taken from reference TRBV5-1 and TRBJ2-7, is KAGVTQTPRYLIKTRGQQVTLSCSPISGHRSVSWYQQTPGQGLQFLFEYFSETQRNKGNFPGRFSGRQFSNSRSEMNVSTLELGDSALYLCASSFGIAASYEQYFGPGTRLTVT.